The table lists the clone carrying this T cell receptor beta chain with many counts. No antigen is known for it. The CDR3 spans 15 residues. Trimming pared 6 bases from V and 0 bases from J, leaving 11 bases between. CDR1 and CDR2 (germline): SGHNT, YENEEA. RNA transcripts yielded amplified TCR beta CDR3 regions. First-round RT-PCR employed HTBI primers, with a second-round multiplex PCR after it. Via MiXCR, TCRdb re-called the multiplex PCR reads, giving one row per CDR3 protein. Among about 390,000 distinct CDR3 sequences, approximately 15% were seen once, and the ten largest hold 5.5% to 7%. This sample was included in a study of Graves' ophthalmopathy and Graves' hyperthyroidism. Study-wide results and caveats: Ophthalmopathy versus stable hyperthyroidism: 13-signature model gave less than 90% sensitivity, roughly 81% specificity. This model predicted ophthalmopathy progression (sensitivity around 71%, specificity around 72%). Blood also carried most expanded thyroid clonotypes exceeding 0.001 frequency.

Hyperthyroidism counted as stable given no ophthalmopathy within 18 months of follow-up. The chain couples TRBV11-3 to TRBJ2-2, with D perhaps TRBD2 (5 bases). The sample was peripheral blood. This clonotype was obtained from a young woman with stable Graves' hyperthyroidism. For the CDR3, the DNA is TGTGCCAGCAGGCACAGCGGTGCGAACACCGGGGAGCTGTTTTTT. This gives the protein CASRHSGANTGELFF.